The clone carrying this T cell receptor (beta chain) was recorded once. The data were taken from a study of cytomegalovirus exposure and HLA in healthy donors. There are 12 residues in the CDR3. Trimming removed 3 bases at V and 7 bases at J, with 9 bases between. CDR1 and CDR2 from the germline V gene are SNHLY and FYNNEI. Researchers ran the PCR with 60 Vbeta and 13 Jbeta primers. Assay: immunoSEQ multiplex PCR; the TCRdb copy retains only in-frame clones and omits some. The table lists some 200,000 clones, 75% to 90% of them singletons, with roughly 1% in the top ten. The TCR comes from a woman between 18 and 29 years old in good health and CMV-seronegative. The chain links TRBV2 to TRBJ1-1; unclear D gene. The sample taken for sequencing was PBMCs. The CDR3, as DNA: TGTGCCAGCAGTGAGGTGAGGGTTGAAGCTTTCTTT. It is translated as CASSEVRVEAFF.